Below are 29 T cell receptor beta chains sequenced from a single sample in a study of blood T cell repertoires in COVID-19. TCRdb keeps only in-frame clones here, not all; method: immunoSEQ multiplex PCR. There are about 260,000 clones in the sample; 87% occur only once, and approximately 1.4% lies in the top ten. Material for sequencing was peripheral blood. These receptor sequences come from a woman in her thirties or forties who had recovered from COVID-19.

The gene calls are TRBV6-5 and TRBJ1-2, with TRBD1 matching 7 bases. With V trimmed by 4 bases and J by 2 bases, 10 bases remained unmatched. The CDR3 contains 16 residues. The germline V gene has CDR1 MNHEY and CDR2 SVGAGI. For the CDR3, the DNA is TGTGCCAGCAGTTTCTCCCCCCGACAGGGAAACTATGGCTACACCTTC. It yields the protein CASSFSPRQGNYGYTF.

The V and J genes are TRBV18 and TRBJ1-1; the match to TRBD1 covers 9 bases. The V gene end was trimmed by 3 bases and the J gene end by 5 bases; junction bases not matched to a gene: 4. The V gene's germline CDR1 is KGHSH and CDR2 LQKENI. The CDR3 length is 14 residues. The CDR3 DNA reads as TGTGCCAGCTCACCTACAGGGGGCGAGACTGAAGCTTTCTTT. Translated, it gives CASSPTGGETEAFF.

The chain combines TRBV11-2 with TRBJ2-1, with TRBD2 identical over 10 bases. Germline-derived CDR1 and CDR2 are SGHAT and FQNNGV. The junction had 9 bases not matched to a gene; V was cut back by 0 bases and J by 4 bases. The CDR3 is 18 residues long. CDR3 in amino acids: CASSLDTTGSGGYNEQFF. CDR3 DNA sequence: TGTGCCAGCAGCTTAGACACGACTGGTAGCGGGGGGTACAATGAGCAGTTCTTC.

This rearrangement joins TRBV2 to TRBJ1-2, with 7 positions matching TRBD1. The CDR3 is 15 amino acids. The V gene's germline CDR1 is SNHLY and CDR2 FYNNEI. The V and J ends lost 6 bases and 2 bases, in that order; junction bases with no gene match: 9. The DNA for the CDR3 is TGTGCCAGCAGCCTACTTCGGGACAGCAACTATGGCTACACCTTC. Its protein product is CASSLLRDSNYGYTF.

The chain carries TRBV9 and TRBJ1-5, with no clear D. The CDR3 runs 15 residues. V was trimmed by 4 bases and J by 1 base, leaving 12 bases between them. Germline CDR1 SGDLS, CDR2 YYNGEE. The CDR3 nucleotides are TGTGCCAGCAGCCCTACGGCGGGGAGCAATCAGCCCCAGCATTTT. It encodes CASSPTAGSNQPQHF.

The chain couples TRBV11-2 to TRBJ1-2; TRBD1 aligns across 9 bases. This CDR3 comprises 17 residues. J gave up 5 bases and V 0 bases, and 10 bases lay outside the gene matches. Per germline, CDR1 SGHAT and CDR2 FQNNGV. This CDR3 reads CASSLDPVTGGWYGYTF. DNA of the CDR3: TGTGCCAGCAGCTTAGATCCGGTTACAGGGGGCTGGTATGGCTACACCTTC.

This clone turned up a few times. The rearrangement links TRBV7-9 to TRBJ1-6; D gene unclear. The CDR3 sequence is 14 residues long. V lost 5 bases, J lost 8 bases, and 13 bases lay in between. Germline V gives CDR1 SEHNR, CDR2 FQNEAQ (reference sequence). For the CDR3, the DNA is TGTGCCAGCAGCCCCTTGGCCATGCATTCACCCCTCCACTTT. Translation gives CASSPLAMHSPLHF.

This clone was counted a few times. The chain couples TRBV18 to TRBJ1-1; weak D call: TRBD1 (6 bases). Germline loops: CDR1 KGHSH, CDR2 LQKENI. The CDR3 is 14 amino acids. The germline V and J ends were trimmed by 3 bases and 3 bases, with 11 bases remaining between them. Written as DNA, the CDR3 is TGTGCCAGCTCACCTAACAGGGCGGACACTGAAGCTTTCTTT. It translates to CASSPNRADTEAFF.

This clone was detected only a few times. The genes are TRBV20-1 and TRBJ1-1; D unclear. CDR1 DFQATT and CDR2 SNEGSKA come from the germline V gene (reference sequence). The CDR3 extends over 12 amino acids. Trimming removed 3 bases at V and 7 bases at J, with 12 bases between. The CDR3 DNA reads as TGCAGTGCTAGTCGGAGGGCTAGTGAAGCTTTCTTT. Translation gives CSASRRASEAFF.

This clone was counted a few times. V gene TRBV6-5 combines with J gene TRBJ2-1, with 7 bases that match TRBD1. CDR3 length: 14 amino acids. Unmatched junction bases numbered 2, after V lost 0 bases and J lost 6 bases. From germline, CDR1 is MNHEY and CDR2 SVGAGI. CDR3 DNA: TGTGCCAGCAGTTACTCGAGGGGGCCCAATGAGCAGTTCTTC. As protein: CASSYSRGPNEQFF.

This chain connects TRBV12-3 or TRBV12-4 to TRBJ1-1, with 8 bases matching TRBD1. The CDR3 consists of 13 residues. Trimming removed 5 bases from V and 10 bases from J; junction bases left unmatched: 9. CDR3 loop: CASSPDRAMGAFF. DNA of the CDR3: TGTGCCAGCAGTCCGGACAGGGCCATGGGAGCTTTCTTT.

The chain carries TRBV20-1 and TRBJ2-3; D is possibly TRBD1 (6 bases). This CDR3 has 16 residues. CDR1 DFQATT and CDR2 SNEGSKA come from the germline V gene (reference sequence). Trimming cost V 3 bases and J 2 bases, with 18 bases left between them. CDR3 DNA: TGCAGTGCTAGTGTAGGGGGTGGTCTCATCACAGATACGCAGTATTTT. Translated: CSASVGGGLITDTQYF.

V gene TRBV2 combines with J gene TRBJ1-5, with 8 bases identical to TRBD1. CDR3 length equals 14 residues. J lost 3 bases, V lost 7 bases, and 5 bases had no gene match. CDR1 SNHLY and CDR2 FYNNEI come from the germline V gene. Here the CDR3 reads CASTDRGNNQPQHF. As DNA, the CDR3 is TGTGCCAGCACAGACAGGGGCAACAATCAGCCCCAGCATTTT.

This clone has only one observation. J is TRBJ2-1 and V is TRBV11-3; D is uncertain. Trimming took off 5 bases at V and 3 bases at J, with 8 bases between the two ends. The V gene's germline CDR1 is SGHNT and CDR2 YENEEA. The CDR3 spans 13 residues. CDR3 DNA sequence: TGTGCCAGCAGCGGCGGCCTCTACAATGAGCAGTTCTTC. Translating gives CASSGGLYNEQFF.

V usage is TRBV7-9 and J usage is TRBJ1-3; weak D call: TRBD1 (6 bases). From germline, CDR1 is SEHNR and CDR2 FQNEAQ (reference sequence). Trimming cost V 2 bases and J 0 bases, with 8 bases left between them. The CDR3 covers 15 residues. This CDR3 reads CASSLTGSSGNTIYF. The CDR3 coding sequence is TGTGCCAGCAGCTTAACAGGGAGCTCTGGAAACACCATATATTTT.

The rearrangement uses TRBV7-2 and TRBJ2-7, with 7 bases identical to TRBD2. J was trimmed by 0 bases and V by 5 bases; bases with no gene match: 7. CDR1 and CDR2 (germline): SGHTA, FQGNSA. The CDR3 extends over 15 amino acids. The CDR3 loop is CASSPSGYPSYEQYF. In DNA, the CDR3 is TGTGCCAGCAGCCCTAGCGGTTACCCCTCCTACGAGCAGTACTTC.

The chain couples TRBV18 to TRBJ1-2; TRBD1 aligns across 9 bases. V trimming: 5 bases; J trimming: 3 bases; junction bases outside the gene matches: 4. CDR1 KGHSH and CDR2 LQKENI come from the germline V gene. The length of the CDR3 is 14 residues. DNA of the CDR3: TGTGCCAGCTCAAGGACAGGGGTTGACTATGGCTACACCTTC. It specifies CASSRTGVDYGYTF. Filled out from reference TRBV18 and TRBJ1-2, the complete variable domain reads NAGVMQNPRHLVRRRGQEARLRCSPMKGHSHVYWYRQLPEEGLKFMVYLQKENIIDESGMPKERFSAEFPKEGPSILRIQQVVRGDSAAYFCASSRTGVDYGYTFGSGTRLTVV.

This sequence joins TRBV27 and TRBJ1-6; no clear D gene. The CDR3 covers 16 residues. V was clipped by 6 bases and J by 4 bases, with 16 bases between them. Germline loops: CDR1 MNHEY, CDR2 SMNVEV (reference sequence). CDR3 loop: CASRLGYSSYNSPLHF. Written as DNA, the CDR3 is TGTGCCAGCAGACTAGGGTACAGTTCGTATAATTCACCCCTCCACTTT.

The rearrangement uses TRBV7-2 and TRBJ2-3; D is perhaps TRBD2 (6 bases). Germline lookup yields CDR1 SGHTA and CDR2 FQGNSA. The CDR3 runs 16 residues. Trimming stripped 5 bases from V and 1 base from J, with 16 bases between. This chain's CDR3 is CASSPLLWGGTDTQYF. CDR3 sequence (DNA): TGTGCCAGCAGCCCCCTCCTATGGGGGGGCACAGATACGCAGTATTTT.

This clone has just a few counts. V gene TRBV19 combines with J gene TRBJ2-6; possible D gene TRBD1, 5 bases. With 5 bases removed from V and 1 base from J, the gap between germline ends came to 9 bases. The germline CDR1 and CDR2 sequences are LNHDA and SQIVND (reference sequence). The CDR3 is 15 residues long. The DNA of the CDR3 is TGTGCCAGTAGTTCAAGGGGTTCTGGGGCCAACGTCCTGACTTTC. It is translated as CASSSRGSGANVLTF.

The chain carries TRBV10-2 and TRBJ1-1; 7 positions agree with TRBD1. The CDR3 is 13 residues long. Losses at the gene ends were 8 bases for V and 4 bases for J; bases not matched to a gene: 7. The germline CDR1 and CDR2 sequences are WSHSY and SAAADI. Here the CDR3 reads CASVTGDITEAFF. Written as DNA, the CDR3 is TGCGCCAGCGTCACAGGGGATATCACTGAAGCTTTCTTT.

The CDR3 nucleotides are TGTGCCAGCAGCCGTACAGGGGGAGGGCAATCACCCCTCCACTTT. Translation gives CASSRTGGGQSPLHF. The rearrangement uses TRBV7-3 and TRBJ1-6, with 8 bases fitting TRBD1. CDR3 length equals 15 residues. The ends lost 5 bases at V and 10 bases at J; junction bases unmatched: 10. Looked up from germline, CDR1 is SGHTA and CDR2 is FQGTGA.

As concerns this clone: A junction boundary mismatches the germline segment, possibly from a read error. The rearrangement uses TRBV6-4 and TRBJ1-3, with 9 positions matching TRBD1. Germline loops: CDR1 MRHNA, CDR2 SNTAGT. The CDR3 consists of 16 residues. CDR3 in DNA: TGTGCCAGCAGTGACTCCGGATCACAACCGGATCGGACAGGGGATTTT. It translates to CASSDSGSQPDRTGDF.

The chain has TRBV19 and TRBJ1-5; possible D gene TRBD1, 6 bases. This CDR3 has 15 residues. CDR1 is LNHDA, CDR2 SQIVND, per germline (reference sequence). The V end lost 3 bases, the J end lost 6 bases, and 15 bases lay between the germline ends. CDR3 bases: TGTGCCAGTAGTATCCCAGGGGCAGGGTTTCAGCCCCAGCATTTT. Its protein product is CASSIPGAGFQPQHF.

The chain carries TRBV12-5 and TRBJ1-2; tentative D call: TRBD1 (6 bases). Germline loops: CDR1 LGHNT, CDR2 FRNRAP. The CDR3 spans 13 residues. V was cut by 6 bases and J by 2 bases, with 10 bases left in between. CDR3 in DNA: TGTGCTAGTGGGACCGGACAGAACTATGGCTACACCTTC. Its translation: CASGTGQNYGYTF. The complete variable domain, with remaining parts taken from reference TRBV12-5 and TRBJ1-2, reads DARVTQTPRHKVTEMGQEVTMRCQPILGHNTVFWYRQTMMQGLELLAYFRNRAPLDDSGMPKDRFSAEMPDATLATLKIQPSEPRDSAVYFCASGTGQNYGYTFGSGTRLTVV.

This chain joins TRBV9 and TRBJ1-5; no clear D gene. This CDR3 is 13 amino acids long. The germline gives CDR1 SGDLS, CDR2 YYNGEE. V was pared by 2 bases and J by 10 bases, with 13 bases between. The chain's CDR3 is CASSVGGVVPQHF. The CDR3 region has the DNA TGTGCCAGCAGCGTTGGCGGCGTGGTCCCCCAGCATTTT.

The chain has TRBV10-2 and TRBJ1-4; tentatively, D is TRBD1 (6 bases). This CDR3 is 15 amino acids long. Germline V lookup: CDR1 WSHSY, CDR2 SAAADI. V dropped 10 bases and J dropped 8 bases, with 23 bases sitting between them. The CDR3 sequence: CATSPMAGVREKLFF. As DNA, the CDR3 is TGCGCCACCTCCCCTATGGCAGGGGTAAGGGAAAAACTGTTTTTT.

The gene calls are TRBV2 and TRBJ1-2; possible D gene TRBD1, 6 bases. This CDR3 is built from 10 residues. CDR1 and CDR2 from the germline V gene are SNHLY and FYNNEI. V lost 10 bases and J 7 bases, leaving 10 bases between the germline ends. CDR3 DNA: TGTGCCATCCCGACAGGTGGCTACACCTTC. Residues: CAIPTGGYTF.

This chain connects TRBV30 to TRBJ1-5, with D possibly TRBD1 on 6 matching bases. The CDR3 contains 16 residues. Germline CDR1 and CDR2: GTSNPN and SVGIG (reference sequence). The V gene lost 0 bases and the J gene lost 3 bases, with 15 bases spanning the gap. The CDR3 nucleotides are TGTGCCTGGAGTGTGGGGGCGACAGTAGTCAATCAGCCCCAGCATTTT. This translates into CAWSVGATVVNQPQHF.